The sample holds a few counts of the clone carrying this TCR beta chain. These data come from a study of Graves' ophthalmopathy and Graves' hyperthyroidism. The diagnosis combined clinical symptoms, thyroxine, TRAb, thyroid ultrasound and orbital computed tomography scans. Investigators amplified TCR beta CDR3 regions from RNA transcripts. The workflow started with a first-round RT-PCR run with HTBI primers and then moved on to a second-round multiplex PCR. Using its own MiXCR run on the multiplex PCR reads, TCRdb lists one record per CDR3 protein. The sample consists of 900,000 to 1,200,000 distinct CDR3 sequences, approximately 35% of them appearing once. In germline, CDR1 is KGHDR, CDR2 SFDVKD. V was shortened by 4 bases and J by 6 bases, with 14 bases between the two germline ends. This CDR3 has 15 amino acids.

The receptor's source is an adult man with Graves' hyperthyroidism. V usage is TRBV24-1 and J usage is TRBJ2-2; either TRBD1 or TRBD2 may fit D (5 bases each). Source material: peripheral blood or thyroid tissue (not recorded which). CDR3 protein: CATSDPGTRSGELFF. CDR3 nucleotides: TGTGCCACCAGTGACCCCGGGACGAGATCCGGGGAGCTGTTTTTT.